The 26 T cell receptor beta chains below all came from one sample that was sequenced in a study of cytomegalovirus exposure and HLA in healthy donors. Measured with immunoSEQ multiplex PCR; TCRdb has only the in-frame clones, and not every one. The sample comprises fewer than 95,000 clones, 90% to 95% of which are singletons, and 0.5% to 0.75% rests with the top ten. The material sequenced was PBMCs. The origin of the receptors is a woman between 18 and 29 years old in good health and CMV-seronegative.

This clone was counted a few times. This chain links TRBV28 with TRBJ1-5, with D maybe TRBD1 (6 bases). There are 16 residues in the CDR3. Trimming shortened V by 6 bases and J by 3 bases, and 18 bases separated the two germline ends. The germline CDR1 and CDR2 sequences are MDHEN and SYDVKM. The DNA for the CDR3 is TGTGCCAGCAGCCCCTGGGGCGGACAGTTCAATCAGCCCCAGCATTTT. Residues: CASSPWGGQFNQPQHF. The whole variable domain, remainder taken from reference TRBV28 and TRBJ1-5, is DVKVTQSSRYLVKRTGEKVFLECVQDMDHENMFWYRQDPGLGLRLIYFSYDVKMKEKGDIPEGYSVSREKKERFSLILESASTNQTSMYLCASSPWGGQFNQPQHFGDGTRLSIL.

This clone was counted only a few times. The rearrangement uses TRBV27 and TRBJ1-6, with 9 bases that match TRBD1. Per the germline V gene, CDR1 is MNHEY and CDR2 is SMNVEV (reference sequence). J was trimmed by 5 bases and V by 5 bases; bases with no gene match: 13. This CDR3 spans 18 amino acids. The CDR3 coding sequence is TGTGCCAGCAGTCCGAAGCCGGGACAGGGCACAAATAATTCACCCCTCCACTTT. It specifies CASSPKPGQGTNNSPLHF.

This chain connects TRBV18 to TRBJ1-1, with D possibly TRBD1 on 5 matching bases. The length of the CDR3 is 13 residues. Germline V lookup: CDR1 KGHSH, CDR2 LQKENI. Trimming pared 1 base from V and 3 bases from J, leaving 6 bases between. CDR3 residues: CASSPQGYTEAFF. In DNA, the CDR3 is TGTGCCAGCTCACCACAGGGGTACACTGAAGCTTTCTTT.

The genes are TRBV27 and TRBJ1-2, with TRBD1 identical over 9 bases. The CDR3 runs 14 residues. V shed 3 bases and J 10 bases; nucleotides not matched to a gene: 9. CDR1 MNHEY and CDR2 SMNVEV come from the germline V gene (reference sequence). CDR3 nucleotide sequence: TGTGCCAGCAGTTTTCACGGGACAGGGCTTTCCTACACCTTC. Its translation: CASSFHGTGLSYTF.

The rearrangement uses TRBV27 and TRBJ1-2, with 8 bases matching TRBD1. Looked up from germline, CDR1 is MNHEY and CDR2 is SMNVEV (reference sequence). V shed 4 bases and J 6 bases; nucleotides not matched to a gene: 4. The CDR3 spans 13 residues. This CDR3 reads CASSYFRGHGYTF. The CDR3 DNA reads as TGTGCCAGCAGTTATTTCAGGGGGCATGGCTACACCTTC.

The V gene is TRBV10-1, the J gene TRBJ1-5; D unresolved. The CDR3 runs 13 residues. Germline assignment: CDR1 WNHNN and CDR2 SYGVQD (reference sequence). V lost 5 bases, J lost 6 bases, and 11 bases lay in between. This chain's CDR3 is CASSPVHGQPQHF. The CDR3 DNA reads TGCGCCAGCAGTCCGGTTCATGGTCAGCCCCAGCATTTT.

The CDR3 is CATSREQGAVYEQFF. DNA of the CDR3: TGTGCCACCAGCAGAGAACAGGGGGCGGTATATGAGCAGTTCTTC. V gene TRBV15 combines with J gene TRBJ2-1; 9 bases agree with TRBD1. V lost 0 bases to trimming and J lost 8 bases; unmatched junction nucleotides: 5. The CDR3 runs 15 residues. Germline loops: CDR1 LNHNV, CDR2 YYDKDF (reference sequence).

This clone showed up just a few times. The chain joins TRBV27 to TRBJ2-7; D possibly corresponds to TRBD1 (5 bases). The CDR3 has 13 residues. Germline assignment: CDR1 MNHEY and CDR2 SMNVEV (reference sequence). V was shortened by 5 bases and J by 2 bases, with 10 bases between the two germline ends. The CDR3: CASSPRQPYEQYF. CDR3 DNA sequence: TGTGCCAGCAGTCCTCGACAGCCCTACGAGCAGTACTTC.

The rearrangement uses TRBV10-3 and TRBJ2-3; the D gene is possibly TRBD2 (6 bases). The ends were cut back, 4 bases at V and 3 bases at J, with 17 bases in the middle. The germline V gene has CDR1 ENHRY and CDR2 SYGVKD. CDR3 length: 16 amino acids. CDR3 in amino acids: CAISAGRGLDTDTQYF. CDR3 bases: TGTGCCATCAGTGCTGGGCGGGGCCTGGATACAGATACGCAGTATTTT.

The chain is built from TRBV6-6 and TRBJ2-7, with 8 bases lining up with TRBD1. Trimming removed 6 bases from V and 5 bases from J; junction bases left unmatched: 12. There are 15 residues in the CDR3. CDR1 MNHNY and CDR2 SVGAGI come from the germline V gene (reference sequence). The CDR3 DNA is TGTGCCAGCAGCCTCGGACAGGGAGGTCAGGACGAGCAGTACTTC. Its protein is CASSLGQGGQDEQYF.

This chain uses TRBV7-2 with TRBJ1-5, with TRBD1 as a possible D gene (6 bases). V dropped 4 bases and J dropped 7 bases, with 17 bases sitting between them. Per germline, CDR1 SGHTA and CDR2 FQGNSA. This CDR3 has 15 residues. For the CDR3, the DNA is TGTGCCAGCAGCTCCGTAGGGGGATTCGGGCAGCCCCAGCATTTT. This sequence encodes CASSSVGGFGQPQHF.

The J gene is TRBJ1-1, the V gene TRBV5-4; TRBD1 agrees at 8 bases. CDR1 and CDR2 (germline): SGHNT, YYREEE (reference sequence). V lost 4 bases and J lost 6; bases outside the gene matches: 26. The CDR3 sequence is 20 residues long. CDR3 protein: CASSAPRLGQGGVSRPEAFF. DNA for the CDR3: TGTGCCAGCAGCGCACCTCGATTAGGACAGGGTGGAGTATCGAGGCCTGAAGCTTTCTTT.

The genes are TRBV7-3 and TRBJ1-1, with 7 nucleotides matching TRBD1. V was pared by 5 bases and J by 2 bases, with 5 bases of the junction left unmatched. CDR1 and CDR2 from the germline V gene are SGHTA and FQGTGA. This CDR3 has 14 residues. CDR3 region: CASSRDRDNTEAFF. For the CDR3, the DNA is TGTGCCAGCAGCAGAGACAGGGACAACACTGAAGCTTTCTTT.

The genes are TRBV11-3 and TRBJ2-1; D remains unclear. The CDR3 has 13 amino acids. Germline CDR1 and CDR2: SGHNT and YENEEA. V was clipped by 2 bases and J by 5 bases, with 7 bases between them. The CDR3 DNA reads as TGTGCCAGCAGCTTAACCGGAGACAATGAGCAGTTCTTC. Amino acids: CASSLTGDNEQFF.

The chain links TRBV7-9 to TRBJ1-5, with 7 bases that match TRBD1. Trimming at V came to 1 base and at J to 6 bases, leaving 6 bases not matched to a gene. Per germline, CDR1 SEHNR and CDR2 FQNEAQ (reference sequence). The CDR3 is made up of 15 amino acids. The CDR3 DNA follows: TGTGCCAGCAGCTTAGGACAGGGAGAGATTCAGCCCCAGCATTTT. Translation: CASSLGQGEIQPQHF.

The V call is TRBV4-2, the J call TRBJ2-7, with D maybe TRBD2 (5 bases). This CDR3 region has 15 residues. Germline V gives CDR1 LGHNA, CDR2 YNFKEQ. V shed 4 bases and J shed 7 bases, with 20 bases lying between them. The CDR3 protein is CASSPADPPTGEQYF. The CDR3 region has the DNA TGTGCCAGCAGCCCAGCGGACCCACCTACGGGGGAGCAGTACTTC.

The rearrangement links TRBV5-8 to TRBJ2-1, with D possibly TRBD2 on 7 matching bases. This CDR3 is 17 amino acids long. V was trimmed by 4 bases and J by 4 bases, leaving 21 bases between them. CDR1 SGHTS and CDR2 YDEGEE come from the germline V gene. For the CDR3, the DNA is TGTGCCAGCAGCCCGGCGGGCCGGGGGGCGGTGTACAATGAGCAGTTCTTC. Its translation is CASSPAGRGAVYNEQFF. Based on the CDR3 plus reference TRBV5-8 and TRBJ2-1, the full variable domain is EAGVTQSPTHLIKTRGQQATLRCSPISGHTSVYWYQQALGLGLQFLLWYDEGEERNRGNFPPRFSGRQFPNYSSELNVNALELEDSALYLCASSPAGRGAVYNEQFFGPGTRLTVL.

The chain has TRBV5-4 and TRBJ2-1; 12 positions agree with TRBD1. V trimming: 2 bases; J trimming: 0 bases; junction bases outside the gene matches: 3. The CDR3 consists of 17 residues. Germline assignment: CDR1 SGHNT and CDR2 YYREEE (reference sequence). The CDR3 is CASSLGTGGFSYNEQFF. The CDR3 DNA is TGTGCCAGCAGCTTAGGGACAGGGGGCTTCTCCTACAATGAGCAGTTCTTC. The entire variable domain, with the rest obtained from reference TRBV5-4 and TRBJ2-1, is as follows: ETGVTQSPTHLIKTRGQQVTLRCSSQSGHNTVSWYQQALGQGPQFIFQYYREEENGRGNFPPRFSGLQFPNYSSELNVNALELDDSALYLCASSLGTGGFSYNEQFFGPGTRLTVL.

V and J are TRBV7-2 and TRBJ2-3; D gene uncertain. The CDR3 covers 14 residues. V lost 5 bases, J lost 1 base, and 10 bases lay in between. The germline gives CDR1 SGHTA, CDR2 FQGNSA. CDR3 nucleotide sequence: TGTGCCAGCAGCCCTGGCGCGGGCACAGATACGCAGTATTTT. Protein sequence: CASSPGAGTDTQYF.

About this clone itself: One end of the junction does not line up with germline, which may come from a read error. CDR3 DNA: TGTTCCAGGGGCTTACACACAGATACGCAGTATTTT. It encodes CSRGLHTDTQYF. J is TRBJ2-3 and V is TRBV19; the D gene is possibly TRBD1 (6 bases). Germline V gene sequence: CDR1 LNHDA, CDR2 SQIVND (reference sequence). This CDR3 contains 12 residues.

The CDR3 reads CASNVAGGPTTGELFF. The DNA of the CDR3 is TGTGCCAGCAACGTCGCGGGGGGGCCGACCACCGGGGAGCTGTTTTTT. The V and J genes are TRBV27 and TRBJ2-2; 9 bases fit TRBD2. The CDR3 is made up of 16 amino acids. Germline V lookup: CDR1 MNHEY, CDR2 SMNVEV (reference sequence). V was clipped by 7 bases and J by 4 bases; unmatched bases: 10.

In its sample, this clone was seen once. The chain recombines TRBV7-9 with TRBJ1-3; D remains ambiguous. CDR1 and CDR2 from the germline V gene are SEHNR and FQNEAQ (reference sequence). The CDR3 has 17 residues. Trimming cost V 5 bases and J 0 bases, with 17 bases left between them. The CDR3: CASSPSVLGLSGNTIYF. CDR3 coding DNA: TGTGCCAGCAGCCCAAGCGTGTTAGGCCTCTCTGGAAACACCATATATTTT.

This clone was counted a single time. The gene calls are TRBV5-1 and TRBJ1-6, with 12 nucleotides matching TRBD1. This CDR3 spans 14 amino acids. CDR1 is SGHRS, CDR2 YFSETQ, per germline. V trimming: 4 bases; J trimming: 7 bases; junction bases outside the gene matches: 0. CDR3 nucleotides: TGCGCCAGCAGCGGGACAGGGGGCAATTCACCCCTCCACTTT. Residues: CASSGTGGNSPLHF.

This clone was recorded once. Here the CDR3 DNA reads TGTGCCAGCAGCGGGACATTAACTCAGCCCCAGCATTTT. Translating gives CASSGTLTQPQHF. This chain joins TRBV6-6 and TRBJ1-5; D is possibly TRBD1 (6 bases). Germline loops: CDR1 MNHNY, CDR2 SVGAGI (reference sequence). CDR3 length: 13 amino acids. With 6 bases removed from V and 6 bases from J, the gap between germline ends came to 12 bases.

The chain employs TRBV6-1 and TRBJ2-2; 7 nucleotides line up with TRBD1. The germline CDR1 and CDR2 sequences are MNHNS and SASEGT. The CDR3 is made up of 14 amino acids. Trimming at V came to 8 bases and at J to 4 bases, leaving 7 bases not matched to a gene. The CDR3: CASLWQGVTGELFF. In nucleotides, the CDR3 is TGTGCCAGCCTATGGCAGGGGGTCACCGGGGAGCTGTTTTTT.

J is TRBJ2-2 and V is TRBV28; 12 bases match TRBD1. V lost 6 bases, J lost 8 bases, and 7 bases stayed unmatched. Per the germline V gene, CDR1 is MDHEN and CDR2 is SYDVKM. This CDR3 spans 15 amino acids. The CDR3 reads CASSPGQGAWGELFF. DNA for the CDR3: TGTGCCAGCAGCCCGGGACAGGGGGCTTGGGGGGAGCTGTTTTTT. Using reference TRBV28 and TRBJ2-2 for the parts outside the CDR3, the full variable domain is DVKVTQSSRYLVKRTGEKVFLECVQDMDHENMFWYRQDPGLGLRLIYFSYDVKMKEKGDIPEGYSVSREKKERFSLILESASTNQTSMYLCASSPGQGAWGELFFGEGSRLTVL.